One sample yielded the 2 T cell receptor beta chains listed below, sequenced in a study of blood T cell repertoires in COVID-19. Sequencing was performed with immunoSEQ multiplex PCR; in TCRdb, only in-frame clones are kept and a portion is missing. The repertoire holds about 150,000 clones, with more than 75% as singletons. The specimen sequenced was peripheral blood. These receptors all stem from a man aged 50 to 60 who had recovered from COVID-19.

The rearrangement joins TRBV30 to TRBJ1-6, with 9 nucleotides matching TRBD1. The germline CDR1 and CDR2 sequences are GTSNPN and SVGIG (reference sequence). The CDR3 spans 16 residues. J lost 7 bases, V lost 4 bases, and 11 bases had no gene match. For the CDR3, the DNA is TGTGCCTGGAACCTGCTTTCGACAGGGGGGAATTCACCCCTCCACTTT. Amino acid sequence: CAWNLLSTGGNSPLHF.

This clone was counted between two and nine times. The chain is built from TRBV2 and TRBJ2-1; 10 bases are shared with TRBD1. The CDR3 runs to 15 residues. The junction had 8 bases not matched to a gene; V was cut back by 6 bases and J by 6 bases. Germline loops: CDR1 SNHLY, CDR2 FYNNEI. CDR3 sequence: CASRTGTGVFNEQFF. The CDR3 region has the DNA TGTGCCAGCAGGACCGGGACAGGGGTCTTCAATGAGCAGTTCTTC.